A selection of T cell receptor beta chains follows, all from one sample in a study of blood T cell repertoires in COVID-19. This table comes from immunoSEQ multiplex PCR, and its TCRdb copy is limited to in-frame clones, with some not included. The data show more than 150,000 clones, about four fifths seen once. Sequencing was done on a sample of peripheral blood. These receptors all stem from a man aged 70-80 years who had recovered from COVID-19. Both conserved end residues are part of each CDR3. A D gene is named only where the DNA matches it firmly. Rows give clone size only sometimes, using once, few, many, or a class for an expanded clone.

D gene: TRBD1; V gene: TRBV3-1/TRBV3-2; J gene: TRBJ2-7; clone size: .; CDR3 DNA: TGTGCCAGCAGCCAAGGGGACAGGGCTGCCGAGCAGTACTTC; CDR3 protein: CASSQGDRAAEQYF
D gene: .; V gene: TRBV5-4; J gene: TRBJ1-2; clone size: .; CDR3 DNA: TGTGCCAGCAGCTTGCGGGAGAACTATGGCTACACCTTC; CDR3 protein: CASSLRENYGYTF
D gene: TRBD1; V gene: TRBV24-1; J gene: TRBJ2-1; clone size: once; CDR3 DNA: TGTGCCACCAGTGACCGAGGACAGGGGGATGGCAATGAGCAGTTCTTC; CDR3 protein: CATSDRGQGDGNEQFF
D gene: TRBD1; V gene: TRBV2; J gene: TRBJ2-1; clone size: .; CDR3 DNA: TGTGCCAGCAGGTTCCAGGGGGCCGGTGAGCAGTTCTTC; CDR3 protein: CASRFQGAGEQFF
D gene: .; V gene: TRBV6-2/TRBV6-3; J gene: TRBJ1-1; clone size: .; CDR3 DNA: TGTGCCAGCAGTCGACCGGCGGGTACTGAAGCTTTCTTT; CDR3 protein: CASSRPAGTEAFF
D gene: TRBD1; V gene: TRBV29-1; J gene: TRBJ1-1; clone size: few; CDR3 DNA: TGCAGCGCTCTTGGGACAGTACCTGAAGCTTTCTTT; CDR3 protein: CSALGTVPEAFF
D gene: TRBD1; V gene: TRBV5-5; J gene: TRBJ2-3; clone size: .; CDR3 DNA: TGTGCCAGCAGACAGACGCCGGGACAGGGAGCAGATACGCAGTATTTT; CDR3 protein: CASRQTPGQGADTQYF
D gene: .; V gene: TRBV19; J gene: TRBJ1-4; clone size: .; CDR3 DNA: TGTGCCAGTAGGACACAGGCAACTAATGAAAAACTGTTTTTT; CDR3 protein: CASRTQATNEKLFF
D gene: TRBD2; V gene: TRBV7-6; J gene: TRBJ2-7; clone size: .; CDR3 DNA: TGTGCCAGCAGCTTAGGACCTAGCGGGAGGAATTTGTACGAGCAGTACTTC; CDR3 protein: CASSLGPSGRNLYEQYF
D gene: .; V gene: TRBV6-5; J gene: TRBJ1-2; clone size: .; CDR3 DNA: TGTGCCAGCAGTCTCCTTCGGGGGGCGCAAGGCTACACCTTC; CDR3 protein: CASSLLRGAQGYTF
D gene: TRBD1; V gene: TRBV30; J gene: TRBJ2-1; clone size: .; CDR3 DNA: TGTGCCTGGAAGGACAGGGCTTACAATGAGCAGTTCTTC; CDR3 protein: CAWKDRAYNEQFF
D gene: TRBD1; V gene: TRBV6-5; J gene: TRBJ2-7; clone size: .; CDR3 DNA: TGTGCCAGCAGGGACAGGGGGTCCTACGAGCAGTACTTC; CDR3 protein: CASRDRGSYEQYF
D gene: .; V gene: TRBV28; J gene: TRBJ1-1; clone size: once; CDR3 DNA: TGTGCCAGCAGGCTCGGGGGGGCTGGCACTGAAGCTTTCTTT; CDR3 protein: CASRLGGAGTEAFF
D gene: .; V gene: TRBV6-5; J gene: TRBJ2-7; clone size: .; CDR3 DNA: TGTGCCAGCAGCCGGACAAGAACCACCTACGAGCAGTACTTC; CDR3 protein: CASSRTRTTYEQYF
D gene: TRBD2; V gene: TRBV6-6; J gene: TRBJ2-1; clone size: .; CDR3 DNA: TGTGCCACAATACTAGCGGGGGGCAATGAGCAGTTCTTC; CDR3 protein: CATILAGGNEQFF
D gene: .; V gene: TRBV4-2; J gene: TRBJ2-1; clone size: few; CDR3 DNA: TGTGCCAGCAGCCAAGATCCCCCCACCCGGGATGAGCAGTTCTTC; CDR3 protein: CASSQDPPTRDEQFF
D gene: TRBD2; V gene: TRBV11-3; J gene: TRBJ2-7; clone size: .; CDR3 DNA: TGTGCCAGCAGCATTTACGGAAAAAGGACTAGCGGCTACGAGCAGTACTTC; CDR3 protein: CASSIYGKRTSGYEQYF
D gene: .; V gene: TRBV5-1; J gene: TRBJ1-1; clone size: .; CDR3 DNA: TGCGCCAGCAGCTTGCGGGGGGAAGCTTTCTTT; CDR3 protein: CASSLRGEAFF
D gene: .; V gene: TRBV7-9; J gene: TRBJ2-3; clone size: .; CDR3 DNA: TGTGCCAGCAGCTTACTACTGAGCACAGATACGCAGTATTTT; CDR3 protein: CASSLLLSTDTQYF
D gene: TRBD1; V gene: TRBV9; J gene: TRBJ1-4; clone size: .; CDR3 DNA: TGTGCCAGCACCCAAGGGGGCAGTTTTAATGAAAAACTGTTTTTT; CDR3 protein: CASTQGGSFNEKLFF
D gene: .; V gene: TRBV3-1/TRBV3-2; J gene: TRBJ2-3; clone size: .; CDR3 DNA: TGTGCCAGCAGCCAAGTGCCAGCAAGGAGGACAGATACGCAGTATTTT; CDR3 protein: CASSQVPARRTDTQYF
D gene: .; V gene: TRBV2; J gene: TRBJ1-5; clone size: .; CDR3 DNA: TGTGCCAGCAGGGCGGGGAGGGGTCAGCCCCAGCATTTT; CDR3 protein: CASRAGRGQPQHF
D gene: .; V gene: TRBV19; J gene: TRBJ2-2; clone size: .; CDR3 DNA: TGTGCCAGTAGTATGACTAGTAGCACCGGGGAGCTGTTTTTT; CDR3 protein: CASSMTSSTGELFF
D gene: TRBD1; V gene: TRBV19; J gene: TRBJ2-7; clone size: .; CDR3 DNA: TGTGCCAGTAGTGCGGGACAGGGGTCTTACGAGCAGTACTTC; CDR3 protein: CASSAGQGSYEQYF
D gene: TRBD2; V gene: TRBV9; J gene: TRBJ2-2; clone size: few; CDR3 DNA: TGTGCCAGCAGCGTAGATTTAGCGGGAGCCACCGGGGAGCTGTTTTTT; CDR3 protein: CASSVDLAGATGELFF
D gene: .; V gene: TRBV6-5; J gene: TRBJ2-3; clone size: .; CDR3 DNA: TGTGCCAGCAGTTATCGTAAAACAGATACGCAGTATTTT; CDR3 protein: CASSYRKTDTQYF